This is a list of T cell receptor beta chains from one sample in a study of blood T cell repertoires in COVID-19. Data came from immunoSEQ multiplex PCR; TCRdb stores just in-frame clones and leaves some out. In the table there are about 300,000 clones, around 85% of which are singletons. What was sequenced was peripheral blood. These receptors originate from a human donor with COVID-19, enrolled during active disease. The donor label of this sample is uncertain. Both conserved end residues are part of each CDR3. The order of the fields is V gene, J gene, clone size, D gene, CDR3 DNA, CDR3 protein. A D gene is named only where the DNA matches it firmly. The size field is filled for only some rows; it gives once, few, many or a size class.

TRBV29-1	TRBJ2-1	few	TRBD2	TGCAGCGCTGACACTAGCGGGAGGTACAATGAGCAGTTCTTC	CSADTSGRYNEQFF
TRBV12-3/TRBV12-4	TRBJ2-7	NA	TRBD1	TGTGCCAGCATGACAGGGGGAAGCCACGAGCAGTACTTC	CASMTGGSHEQYF
TRBV7-2	TRBJ1-1	once	NA	TGTGCCAGCAGCTTAGCGGGGGCACCGCCGAACACTGAAGCTTTCTTT	CASSLAGAPPNTEAFF
TRBV10-3	TRBJ2-1	few	TRBD2	TGTGCCATCAGTGAGAAGCGGGAGGGGTACAATGAGCAGTTCTTC	CAISEKREGYNEQFF
TRBV2	TRBJ1-1	NA	NA	TGTGCCAGCAGTGAAATCGGGTCCGGTGGCCCAGCTTTCTTT	CASSEIGSGGPAFF
TRBV7-3	TRBJ1-1	NA	NA	TGTGCCAGCAGCTTAGACGGGGGAGCGGGGACTGAAGCTTTCTTT	CASSLDGGAGTEAFF
TRBV18	TRBJ1-2	NA	NA	TGTGCCAGCTCACAGGCACAGAACCCAGGGTCTGGCTACACCTTC	CASSQAQNPGSGYTF
TRBV28	TRBJ2-1	NA	TRBD2	TGTGCCAGCGGGCCCGGGACTAGGGACAATGAGCAGTTCTTC	CASGPGTRDNEQFF
TRBV3-1/TRBV3-2	TRBJ1-4	NA	NA	TGTGCCAGCAGCCAAGCGGCAGGAGGGGAAAAACTGTTTTTT	CASSQAAGGEKLFF
TRBV24-1	TRBJ2-6	once	NA	TGTGCCACCAGTGACAGGGGTTACTCTGGGGCCAACGTCCTGACTTTC	CATSDRGYSGANVLTF
TRBV6-2/TRBV6-3	TRBJ2-1	many	TRBD2	TGTGCCAGCAGTTCCCCTGGGAGGGTTTTTTTGGCCGAACAGTTCTTC	CASSSPGRVFLAEQFF
TRBV28	TRBJ1-2	NA	NA	TGTGGTATCGGAGCTAACTATGGCTACACCTTC	CGIGANYGYTF
TRBV3-1/TRBV3-2	TRBJ2-7	NA	NA	TGTGCCAGCAGCCAAGTCCCAGGGGATTACGAGCAGTACTTC	CASSQVPGDYEQYF
TRBV7-3	TRBJ2-2	NA	TRBD1	TGTGCCAGCAGCTTATTGGGCAGGGGGCACACCGGGGAGCTGTTTTTT	CASSLLGRGHTGELFF
TRBV6-6	TRBJ2-3	few	NA	TGTGCCAGCGTTAGGGGGGGAGACGTGAGCACAGATACGCAGTATTTT	CASVRGGDVSTDTQYF
TRBV28	TRBJ1-1	NA	NA	TGTGCCAGCAGTTTGCGAGGATCTTTTGAAGCTTTCTTT	CASSLRGSFEAFF
TRBV30	TRBJ2-7	NA	TRBD1	TGTGCCTGCACCGGGGCAGGGGGCCCTAGCTCCTACGAGCAGTACTTC	CACTGAGGPSSYEQYF
TRBV3-1/TRBV3-2	TRBJ1-4	few	TRBD1	TGTGCCAGCAGCCAAGCGGACAGGGGTAATGAAAAACTGTTTTTT	CASSQADRGNEKLFF
TRBV6-6	TRBJ2-1	NA	TRBD2	TGTGCCAGCAGTTACTTAGATAGCGGGCACTACAATGAGCAGTTCTTC	CASSYLDSGHYNEQFF
TRBV19	TRBJ2-1	NA	TRBD2	TGTGCCAGTAGTATCTCGGCACTAGCGGACAATGAGCAGTTCTTC	CASSISALADNEQFF
TRBV5-1	TRBJ1-4	once	NA	TGCGCCAGCAGCCTAGCGACTGGGAATGAAAAACTGTTTTTT	CASSLATGNEKLFF
TRBV19	TRBJ2-7	NA	TRBD2	TGTGCCAGTAGTATGGAACTAGCGGGAGTAGGCGAGCAGTACTTC	CASSMELAGVGEQYF
TRBV7-8	TRBJ2-7	NA	NA	TGTGCCAGCAGCTTAACAACGGGTTCCTACGAGCAGTACTTC	CASSLTTGSYEQYF
TRBV5-1	TRBJ2-3	NA	NA	TGCGCCAGCAGCTTGGACGGCGGGACGCAGGGAACGCAGTATTTT	CASSLDGGTQGTQYF
TRBV11-2	TRBJ1-6	NA	NA	TGTGCCAGCAGCCCGCGCCCGGGAGTGAATTCACCCCTCCACTTT	CASSPRPGVNSPLHF
TRBV4-3	TRBJ1-6	NA	NA	TGCGCCAGCAGCTACGGCGCAGGGAGGGCCTATAATTCACCCCTCCACTTT	CASSYGAGRAYNSPLHF
TRBV9	TRBJ2-5	NA	NA	TGTGCCAGCAGCCCCTCTATAGCGGCCCCCCCCCACGCCCAGTACTTC	CASSPSIAAPPHAQYF
TRBV28	TRBJ2-7	once	NA	TGTGCCAGCAGGAGGGGGGGCCCGAGGGTCGAGCAGTACTTC	CASRRGGPRVEQYF
TRBV2	TRBJ1-2	NA	NA	TGTGCCAGCAGTGAAGCGGGAGGGGTGCGTGGCTACACCTTC	CASSEAGGVRGYTF
TRBV7-9	TRBJ1-2	few	TRBD1	TGTGCCAGCAGCTTAGGACAGGGCCCCAACTATGGCTACACCTTC	CASSLGQGPNYGYTF
TRBV11-3	TRBJ2-1	once	NA	TGTGCCAGCAGCCCCCATGGGCGGGGAAGCTCCTACAATGAGCAGTTCTTC	CASSPHGRGSSYNEQFF
TRBV28	TRBJ1-4	NA	NA	TGTGCCAGCAGGGGGGACACTTCTAGGGGAAAACTGTTTTTT	CASRGDTSRGKLFF
TRBV6-4	TRBJ2-7	NA	TRBD1	TGTGCCAGCAGCCCCGGGACAGGGGGCTCCTACGAGCAGTACTTC	CASSPGTGGSYEQYF
TRBV19	TRBJ2-1	NA	TRBD2	TGTGCCAGTAGTATAGGTAGCGGGAGCTATGAGCAGTTCTTC	CASSIGSGSYEQFF
TRBV28	TRBJ2-2	NA	TRBD2	TGTGCCAGCAGTTACCCCCAGCGGGGGGGGAACACCGGGGAGCTGTTTTTT	CASSYPQRGGNTGELFF
TRBV19	TRBJ1-4	NA	NA	TGTGCCAGTACCAGGGGATATGGTAATGAAAAACTGTTTTTT	CASTRGYGNEKLFF
TRBV7-9	TRBJ2-5	once	NA	TGTGCCAGCAGCCCTATCGGACTGCCCGAAGAGACCCAGTACTTC	CASSPIGLPEETQYF
TRBV28	TRBJ2-2	NA	NA	TGTGCCAGCCGAGGGTCCCGGCGAAGCACCGGGGAGCTGTTTTTT	CASRGSRRSTGELFF
TRBV5-4	TRBJ2-2	NA	TRBD2	TGTGCCAGCAGTATAGCGGGAGGGAACACCGGGGAGCTGTTTTTT	CASSIAGGNTGELFF
TRBV19	TRBJ1-5	NA	TRBD1	TGTGCCACCCGACAGGGATATAGGCCCCAGCATTTT	CATRQGYRPQHF
TRBV30	TRBJ1-1	NA	NA	TGTGCCTGGAGTCCTCACGGGGGGAGGAGGACTGAAGCTTTCTTT	CAWSPHGGRRTEAFF
TRBV19	TRBJ1-5	NA	TRBD1	TGTGCCAGTAGGCAGACAGGGGGAGGAAGCAATCAGCCCCAGCATTTT	CASRQTGGGSNQPQHF
TRBV21-1	TRBJ1-2	NA	NA	TGTGCCAGCAGCAAACAGGGCAGCCCGCGGGAGGGCTACACCTTC	CASSKQGSPREGYTF
TRBV20-1	TRBJ1-6	NA	NA	TGCAGTGCTAGTGGGAGATATAATTCACCCCTCCACTTT	CSASGRYNSPLHF
TRBV30	TRBJ2-1	NA	TRBD1	TGTGCCTGGAGGGGACAGGGGGTCAAATTCTTC	CAWRGQGVKFF
TRBV29-1	TRBJ2-7	NA	TRBD1	TGCAGCGGACAGGGGAGTTCGGGCGAGCAGTACTTC	CSGQGSSGEQYF
TRBV6-4	TRBJ2-3	NA	TRBD2	TGTGCCAGCAGTCGCGCGGGAGGGCCAGATACGCAGTATTTT	CASSRAGGPDTQYF
TRBV5-1	TRBJ2-6	NA	NA	TGCGCCAGCATCACTCGCTCTGGGGCCAACGTCCTGACTTTC	CASITRSGANVLTF
TRBV27	TRBJ2-5	NA	TRBD2	TGTGCCAGCAGTTCCCTGAAGCTGGCTAGCGGGAGGTATACCCAGTACTTC	CASSSLKLASGRYTQYF
TRBV2	TRBJ2-3	NA	NA	TGTGCCAGCAGTGGACAGGGACTTAGCACAGATACGCAGTATTTT	CASSGQGLSTDTQYF
TRBV4-1	TRBJ1-1	NA	TRBD1	TGCGCCAGCAGCCCCCGACAGGGTGTGTCTGAAGCTTTCTTT	CASSPRQGVSEAFF
TRBV30	TRBJ1-2	NA	NA	TGTGCCTGGAGTGTAGGACAGCTTGGCTACACCTTC	CAWSVGQLGYTF